The present T cell receptor (beta chain) was sequenced within a study of cytomegalovirus exposure and HLA in healthy donors. Trimming removed 2 bases from V and 6 bases from J; junction bases left unmatched: 3. The CDR3 length is 14 residues. Per germline, CDR1 MNHEY and CDR2 SMNVEV (reference sequence). Primers for the PCR totalled 60 Vbeta and 13 Jbeta. Produced via immunoSEQ multiplex PCR; TCRdb's table is partial and in-frame only. The sample contains about 86,000 clones, around four fifths of which appear only once. Each donor was healthy, and each was a bone marrow donor. The V and J genes are TRBV27 and TRBJ2-2; 7 nucleotides match TRBD2. Sequenced input: PBMCs. This TCR came from a male donor in good health and CMV-seropositive. In DNA form, the CDR3 reads TGTGCCAGCAGTTTAGTTCGGGGGGCCGGGGAGCTGTTTTTT. Protein: CASSLVRGAGELFF.